This T cell receptor beta chain was retrieved from a study of CD8 T cells in Susac syndrome. V lost 5 bases and J 2 bases, leaving 11 bases between the germline ends. Germline CDR1 is LGHDT and CDR2 is YNNKEL (reference sequence). This CDR3 comprises 14 residues. Random hexamers primed reverse transcription of about 0.45 to 1 ug RNA. TCRdb re-derived calls from the immunoSEQ multiplex PCR reads in MiXCR, one entry per CDR3 protein. The sample records about 210,000 distinct CDR3 sequences, over 85% being singletons. The sequencing sample was made of CD4+ T cells from PBMCs. The V call is TRBV3-1, the J call TRBJ2-3; TRBD1 is a possible D gene (6 bases). This receptor was obtained from a human donor in good health. CDR3 coding DNA: TGTGCCAGCAGCGACCCAGGGGCCACAGATACGCAGTATTTT. It encodes CASSDPGATDTQYF.